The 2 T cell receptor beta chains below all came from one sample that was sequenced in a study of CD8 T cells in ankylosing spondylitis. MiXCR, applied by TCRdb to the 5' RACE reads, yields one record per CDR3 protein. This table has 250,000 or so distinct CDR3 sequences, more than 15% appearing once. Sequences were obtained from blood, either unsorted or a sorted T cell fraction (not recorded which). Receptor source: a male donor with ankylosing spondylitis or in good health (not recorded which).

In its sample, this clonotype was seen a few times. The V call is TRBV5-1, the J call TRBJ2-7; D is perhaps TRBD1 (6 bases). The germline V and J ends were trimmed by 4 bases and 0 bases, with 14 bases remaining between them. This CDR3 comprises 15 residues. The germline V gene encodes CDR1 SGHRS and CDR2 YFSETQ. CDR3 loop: CASSPAGTHSYEQYF. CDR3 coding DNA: TGCGCCAGCAGCCCGGCCGGGACACACTCCTACGAGCAGTACTTC.

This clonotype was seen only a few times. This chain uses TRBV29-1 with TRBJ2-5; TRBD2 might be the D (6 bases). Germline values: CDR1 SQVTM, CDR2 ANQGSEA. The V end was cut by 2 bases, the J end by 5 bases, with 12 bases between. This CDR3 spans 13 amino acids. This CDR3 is CSVERRVRETQYF. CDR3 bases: TGCAGCGTTGAAAGGAGGGTTCGGGAGACCCAGTACTTC.